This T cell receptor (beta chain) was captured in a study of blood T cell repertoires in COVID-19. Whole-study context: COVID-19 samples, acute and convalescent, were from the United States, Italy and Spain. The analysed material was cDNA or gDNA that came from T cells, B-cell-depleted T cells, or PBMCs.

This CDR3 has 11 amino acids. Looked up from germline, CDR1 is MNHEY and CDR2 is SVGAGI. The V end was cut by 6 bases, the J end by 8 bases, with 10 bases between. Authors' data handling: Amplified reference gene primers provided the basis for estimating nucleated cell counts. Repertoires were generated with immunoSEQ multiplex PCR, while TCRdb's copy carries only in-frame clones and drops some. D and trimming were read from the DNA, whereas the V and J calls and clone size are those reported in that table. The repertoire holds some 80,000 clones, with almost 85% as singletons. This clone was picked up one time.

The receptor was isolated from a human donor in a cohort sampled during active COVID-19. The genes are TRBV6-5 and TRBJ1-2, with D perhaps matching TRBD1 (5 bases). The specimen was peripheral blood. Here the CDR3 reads CASRQGEGYTF. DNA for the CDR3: TGTGCCAGCAGGCAGGGCGAGGGCTACACCTTC.